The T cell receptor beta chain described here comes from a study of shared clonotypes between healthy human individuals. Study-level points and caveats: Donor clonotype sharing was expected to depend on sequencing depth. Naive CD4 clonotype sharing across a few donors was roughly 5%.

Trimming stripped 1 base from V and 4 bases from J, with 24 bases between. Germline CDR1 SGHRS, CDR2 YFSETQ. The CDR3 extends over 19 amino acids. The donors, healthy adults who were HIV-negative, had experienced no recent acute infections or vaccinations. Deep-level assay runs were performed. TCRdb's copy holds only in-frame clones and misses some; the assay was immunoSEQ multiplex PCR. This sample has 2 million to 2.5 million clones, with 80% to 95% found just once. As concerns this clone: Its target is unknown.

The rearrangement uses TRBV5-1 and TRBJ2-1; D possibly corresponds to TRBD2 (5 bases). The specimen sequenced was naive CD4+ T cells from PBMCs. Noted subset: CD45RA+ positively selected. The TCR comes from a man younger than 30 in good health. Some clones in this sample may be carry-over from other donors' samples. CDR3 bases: TGCGCCAGCAGCTTGAGACCGTCGGCGGGCCGTTCCTTGTACAATGAGCAGTTCTTC. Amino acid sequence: CASSLRPSAGRSLYNEQFF.